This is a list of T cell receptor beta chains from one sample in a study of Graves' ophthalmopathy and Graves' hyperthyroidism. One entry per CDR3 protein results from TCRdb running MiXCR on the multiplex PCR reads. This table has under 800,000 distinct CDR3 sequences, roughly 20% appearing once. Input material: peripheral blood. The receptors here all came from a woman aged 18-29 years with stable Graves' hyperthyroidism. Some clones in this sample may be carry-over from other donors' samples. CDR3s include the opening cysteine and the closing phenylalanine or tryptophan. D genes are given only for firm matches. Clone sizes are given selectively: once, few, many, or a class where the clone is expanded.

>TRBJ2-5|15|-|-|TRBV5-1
CASSIPGTKEETQYF
TGCGCCAGCAGCATCCCCGGGACCAAAGAAGAGACCCAGTACTTC
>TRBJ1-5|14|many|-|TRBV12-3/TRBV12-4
CATSTQGSNQPQHF
TGTGCCACCTCGACGCAGGGCAGCAATCAGCCCCAGCATTTT
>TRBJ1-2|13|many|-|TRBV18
CASSPRIKRGYTF
TGTGCCAGCTCACCGCGGATTAAACGGGGCTACACCTTC
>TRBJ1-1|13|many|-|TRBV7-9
CASSRTADTEAFF
TGTGCCAGCAGCCGGACAGCTGACACTGAAGCTTTCTTT
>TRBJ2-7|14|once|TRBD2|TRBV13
CASSLKLADDEQYF
TGTGCCAGCAGCTTAAAACTAGCGGATGACGAGCAGTACTTC
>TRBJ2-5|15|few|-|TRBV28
CASSLVVGRQETQYF
TGTGCCAGCAGTTTAGTAGTAGGGCGGCAAGAGACCCAGTACTTC
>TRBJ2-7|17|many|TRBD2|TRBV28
CASSPPPGSSGSYEQYF
TGTGCCAGCAGCCCTCCCCCTGGGTCTAGCGGGAGTTACGAGCAGTACTTC
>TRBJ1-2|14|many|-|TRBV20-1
CSARLPQGVYGYTF
TGCAGTGCCCGTCTCCCCCAGGGTGTCTATGGCTACACCTTC
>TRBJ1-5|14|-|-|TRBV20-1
CSAGTGRITQPQHF
TGCAGTGCCGGAACAGGGCGGATAACTCAGCCCCAGCATTTT
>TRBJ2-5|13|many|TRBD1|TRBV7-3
CASSLGQGSTQYF
TGTGCCAGCAGCTTAGGACAGGGGTCGACCCAGTACTTC
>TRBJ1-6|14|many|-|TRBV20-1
CSAFGGTPGSPLHF
TGCAGTGCCTTTGGGGGAACCCCCGGGTCACCCCTCCACTTT
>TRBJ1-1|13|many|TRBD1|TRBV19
CASRKGGGAEAFF
TGTGCCAGTAGAAAAGGAGGGGGCGCTGAAGCTTTCTTT
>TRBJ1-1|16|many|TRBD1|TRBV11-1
CASSPMRDSDYTEAFF
TGTGCCAGCAGCCCAATGCGGGACAGCGATTACACTGAAGCTTTCTTT
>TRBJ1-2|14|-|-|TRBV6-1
CASSELTDNYGYTF
TGTGCCAGCAGTGAGCTGACAGATAACTATGGCTACACCTTC
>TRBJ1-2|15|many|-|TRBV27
CASSFKAPINYGYTF
TGTGCCAGCAGTTTCAAGGCCCCTATTAACTATGGCTACACCTTC